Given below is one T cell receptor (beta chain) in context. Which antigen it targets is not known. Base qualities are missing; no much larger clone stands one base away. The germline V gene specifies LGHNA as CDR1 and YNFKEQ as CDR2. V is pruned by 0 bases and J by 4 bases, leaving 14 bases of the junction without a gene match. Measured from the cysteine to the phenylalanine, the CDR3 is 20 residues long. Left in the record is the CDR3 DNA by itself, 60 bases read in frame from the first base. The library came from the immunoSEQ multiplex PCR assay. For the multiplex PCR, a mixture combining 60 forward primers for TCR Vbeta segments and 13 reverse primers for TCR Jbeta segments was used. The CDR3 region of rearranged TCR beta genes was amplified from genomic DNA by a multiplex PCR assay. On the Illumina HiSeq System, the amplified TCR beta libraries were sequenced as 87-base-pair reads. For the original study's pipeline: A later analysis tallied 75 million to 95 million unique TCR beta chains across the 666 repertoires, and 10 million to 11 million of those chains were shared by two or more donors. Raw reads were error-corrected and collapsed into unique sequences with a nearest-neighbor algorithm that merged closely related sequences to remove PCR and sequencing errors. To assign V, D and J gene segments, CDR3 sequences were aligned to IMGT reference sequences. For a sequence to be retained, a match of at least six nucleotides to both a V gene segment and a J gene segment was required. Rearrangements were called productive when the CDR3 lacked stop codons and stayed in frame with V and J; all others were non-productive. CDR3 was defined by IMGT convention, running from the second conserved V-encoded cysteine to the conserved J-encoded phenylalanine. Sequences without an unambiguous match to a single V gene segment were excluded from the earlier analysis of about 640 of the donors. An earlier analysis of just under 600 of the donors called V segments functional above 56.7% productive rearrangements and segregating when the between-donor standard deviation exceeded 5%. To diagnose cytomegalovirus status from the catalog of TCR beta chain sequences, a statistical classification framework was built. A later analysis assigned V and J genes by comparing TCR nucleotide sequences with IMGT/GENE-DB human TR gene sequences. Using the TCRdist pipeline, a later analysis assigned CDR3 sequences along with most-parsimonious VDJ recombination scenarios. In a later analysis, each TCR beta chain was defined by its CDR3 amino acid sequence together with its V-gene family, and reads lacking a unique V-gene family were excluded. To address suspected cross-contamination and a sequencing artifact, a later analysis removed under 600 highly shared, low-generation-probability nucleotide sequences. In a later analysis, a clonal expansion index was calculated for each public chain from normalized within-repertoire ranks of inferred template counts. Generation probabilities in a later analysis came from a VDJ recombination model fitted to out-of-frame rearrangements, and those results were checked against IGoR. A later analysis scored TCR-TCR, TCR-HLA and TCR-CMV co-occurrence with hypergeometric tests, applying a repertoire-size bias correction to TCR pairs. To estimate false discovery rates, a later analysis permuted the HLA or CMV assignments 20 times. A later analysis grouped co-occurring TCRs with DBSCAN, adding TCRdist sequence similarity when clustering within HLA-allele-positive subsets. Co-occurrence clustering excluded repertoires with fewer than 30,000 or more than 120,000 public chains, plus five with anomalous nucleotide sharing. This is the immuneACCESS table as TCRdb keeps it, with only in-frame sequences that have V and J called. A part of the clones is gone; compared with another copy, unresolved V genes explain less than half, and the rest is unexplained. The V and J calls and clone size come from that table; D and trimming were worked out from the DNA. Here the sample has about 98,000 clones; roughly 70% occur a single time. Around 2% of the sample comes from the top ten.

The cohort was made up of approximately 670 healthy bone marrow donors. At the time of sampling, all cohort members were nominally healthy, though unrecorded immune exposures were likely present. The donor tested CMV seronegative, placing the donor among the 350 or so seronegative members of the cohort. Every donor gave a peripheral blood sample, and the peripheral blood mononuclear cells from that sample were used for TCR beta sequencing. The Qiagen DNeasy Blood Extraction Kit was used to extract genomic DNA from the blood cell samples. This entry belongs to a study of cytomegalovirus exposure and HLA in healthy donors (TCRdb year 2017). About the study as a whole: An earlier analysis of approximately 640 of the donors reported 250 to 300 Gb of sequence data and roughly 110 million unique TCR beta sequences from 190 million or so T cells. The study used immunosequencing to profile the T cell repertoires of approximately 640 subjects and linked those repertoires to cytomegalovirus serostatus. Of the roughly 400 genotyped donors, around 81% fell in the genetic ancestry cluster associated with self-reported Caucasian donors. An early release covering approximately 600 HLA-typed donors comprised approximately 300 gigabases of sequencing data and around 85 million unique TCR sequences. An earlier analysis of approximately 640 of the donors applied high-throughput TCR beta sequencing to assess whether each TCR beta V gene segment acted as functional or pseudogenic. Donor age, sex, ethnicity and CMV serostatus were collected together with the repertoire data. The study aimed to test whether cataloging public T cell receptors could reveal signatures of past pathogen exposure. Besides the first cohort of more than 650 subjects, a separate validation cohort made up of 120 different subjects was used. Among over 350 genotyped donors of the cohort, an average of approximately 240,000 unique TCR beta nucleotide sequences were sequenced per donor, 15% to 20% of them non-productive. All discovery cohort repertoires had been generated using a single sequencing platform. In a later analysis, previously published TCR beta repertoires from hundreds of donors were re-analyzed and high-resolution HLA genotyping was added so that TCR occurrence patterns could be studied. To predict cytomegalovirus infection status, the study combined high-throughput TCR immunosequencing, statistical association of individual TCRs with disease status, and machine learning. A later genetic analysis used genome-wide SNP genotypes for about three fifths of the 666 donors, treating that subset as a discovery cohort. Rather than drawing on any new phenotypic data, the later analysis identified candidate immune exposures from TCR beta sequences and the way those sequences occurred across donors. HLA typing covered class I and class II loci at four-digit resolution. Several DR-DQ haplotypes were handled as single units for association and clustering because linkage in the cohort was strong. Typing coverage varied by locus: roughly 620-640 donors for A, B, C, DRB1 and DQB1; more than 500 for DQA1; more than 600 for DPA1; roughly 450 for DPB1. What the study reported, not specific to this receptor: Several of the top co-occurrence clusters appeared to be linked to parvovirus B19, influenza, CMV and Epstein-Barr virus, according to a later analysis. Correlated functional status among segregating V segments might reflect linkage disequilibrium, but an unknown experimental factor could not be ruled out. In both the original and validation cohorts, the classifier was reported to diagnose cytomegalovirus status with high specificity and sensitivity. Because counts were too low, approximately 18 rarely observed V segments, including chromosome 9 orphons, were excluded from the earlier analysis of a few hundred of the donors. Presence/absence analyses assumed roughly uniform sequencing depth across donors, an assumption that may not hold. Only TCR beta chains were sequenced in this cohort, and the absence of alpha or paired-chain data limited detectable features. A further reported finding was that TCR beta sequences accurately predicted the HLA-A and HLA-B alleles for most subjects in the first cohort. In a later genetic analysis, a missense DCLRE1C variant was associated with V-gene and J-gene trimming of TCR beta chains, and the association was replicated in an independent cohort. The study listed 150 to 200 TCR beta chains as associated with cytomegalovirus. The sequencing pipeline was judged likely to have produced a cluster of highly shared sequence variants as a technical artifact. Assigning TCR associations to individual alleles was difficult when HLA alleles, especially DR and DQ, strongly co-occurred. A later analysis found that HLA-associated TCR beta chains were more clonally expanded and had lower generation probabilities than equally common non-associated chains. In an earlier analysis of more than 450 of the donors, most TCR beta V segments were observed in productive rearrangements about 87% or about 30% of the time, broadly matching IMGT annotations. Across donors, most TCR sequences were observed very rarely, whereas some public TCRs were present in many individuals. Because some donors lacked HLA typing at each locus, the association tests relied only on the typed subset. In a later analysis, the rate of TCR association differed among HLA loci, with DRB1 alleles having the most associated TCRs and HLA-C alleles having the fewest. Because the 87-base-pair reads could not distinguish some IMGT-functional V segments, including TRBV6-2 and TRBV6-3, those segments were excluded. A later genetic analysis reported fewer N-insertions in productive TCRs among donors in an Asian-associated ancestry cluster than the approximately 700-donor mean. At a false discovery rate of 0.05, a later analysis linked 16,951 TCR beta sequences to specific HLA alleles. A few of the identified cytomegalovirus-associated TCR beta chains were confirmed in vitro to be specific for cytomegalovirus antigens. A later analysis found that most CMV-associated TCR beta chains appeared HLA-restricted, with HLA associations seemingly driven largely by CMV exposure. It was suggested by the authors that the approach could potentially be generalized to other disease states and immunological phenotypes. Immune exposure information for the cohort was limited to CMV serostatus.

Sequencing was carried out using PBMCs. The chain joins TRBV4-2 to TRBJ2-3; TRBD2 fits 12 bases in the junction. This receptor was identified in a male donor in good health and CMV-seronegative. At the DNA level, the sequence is TGTGCCAGCAGCCAAGACCCCCCTGGGGCTAGCGGGAGGGTTTCAGATACGCAGTATTTT. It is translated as CASSQDPPGASGRVSDTQYF.